One and the same sample provided the 8 T cell receptor beta chains below, sequenced in a study of T cell repertoires in cytomegalovirus infection. TCRdb re-derived calls from the reads in MiXCR, one entry per CDR3 protein. The sample records about 740,000 distinct CDR3 sequences, 35% being singletons. The sample comprised PBMCs. These receptors all come from a human donor in good health (CMV status not recorded). Some clones in this sample may be carry-over from other donors' samples.

This clonotype was found a few times. J is TRBJ2-7 and V is TRBV2; no reliable D call. This CDR3 has 15 residues. V shed 0 bases and J shed 3 bases, with 12 bases lying between them. The germline V gene encodes CDR1 SNHLY and CDR2 FYNNEI. The DNA for the CDR3 is TGTGCCAGCAGTGAAGCGCTTCGTCAGGACTACGAGCAGTACTTC. Its translation is CASSEALRQDYEQYF.

Details on this clonotype: The junction and the germline gene differ at one end; a read error may be behind it. The V and J genes are TRBV6-5 and TRBJ2-7, with 8 bases aligning to TRBD1. The CDR3 has 14 residues. CDR1 and CDR2 from the germline V gene are MNHEY and SVGAGI. The CDR3 DNA reads as TGTGCCAGCAGGCGGGACAGGACCCCCTACGCGCAGTACTTC. Amino acids: CASRRDRTPYAQYF.

V gene TRBV6-2 or TRBV6-3 combines with J gene TRBJ1-1, with TRBD1 identical over 9 bases. Germline V gene lookup returns CDR1 MNHEY and CDR2 SVGEGT. This CDR3 comprises 15 residues. The V gene end was trimmed by 6 bases and the J gene end by 5 bases; junction bases not matched to a gene: 10. The CDR3 protein is CASSLRQGEGTEAFF. The DNA for the CDR3 is TGTGCCAGCAGCTTGAGACAGGGGGAAGGTACTGAAGCTTTCTTT.

This clonotype was seen only a few times. V and J are TRBV27 and TRBJ2-7; 9 bases match TRBD2. CDR1 and CDR2 (germline): MNHEY, SMNVEV (reference sequence). The CDR3 extends over 14 amino acids. Trimming cost V 6 bases and J 8 bases; bases outside gene matches: 11. DNA of the CDR3: TGTGCCAGCAGGGGAGCGGGAGGTATGGGGAAGCAGTACTTC. Its translation is CASRGAGGMGKQYF.

The rearrangement links TRBV7-8 to TRBJ1-2; TRBD1 matches 8 bases. CDR1 is SGHVS, CDR2 FQNEAQ, per germline. The CDR3 has 14 residues. Trimming removed 5 bases from V and 4 bases from J; junction bases left unmatched: 6. The CDR3 DNA reads as TGTGCCAGCAGCCCCGGACAGGGTACCTATGGCTACACCTTC. Its translation is CASSPGQGTYGYTF.

V and J are TRBV6-2 or TRBV6-3 and TRBJ2-3, with unresolved D. CDR1 is MNHEY, CDR2 SVGEGT, per germline. CDR3 length: 15 residues. V lost 1 base and J lost 4, with 12 bases in between. CDR3 DNA: TGTGCCAGCAGTTACTGGGCGGATATCCCAGATACGCAGTATTTT. Its translation: CASSYWADIPDTQYF.

This clonotype came up a few times. The genes are TRBV7-9 and TRBJ2-3, with unresolved D. The V gene's germline CDR1 is SEHNR and CDR2 FQNEAQ (reference sequence). Trimming stripped 3 bases from V and 2 bases from J, with 9 bases between. The CDR3 length is 14 residues. DNA for the CDR3: TGTGCCAGCAGCTTCGCCAGTATCACAGATACGCAGTATTTT. It encodes CASSFASITDTQYF. Full variable domain (rest looked up from reference TRBV7-9 and TRBJ2-3): DTGVSQNPRHKITKRGQNVTFRCDPISEHNRLYWYRQTLGQGPEFLTYFQNEAQLEKSRLLSDRFSAERPKGSFSTLEIQRTEQGDSAMYLCASSFASITDTQYFGPGTRLTVL.

In its sample, this clonotype was seen a few times. The DNA for the CDR3 is TGTGCCAGCAGTTCGGGCCCCGCGGGCACTGAAGCTTTCTTT. Translation: CASSSGPAGTEAFF. V usage is TRBV28 and J usage is TRBJ1-1, with unresolved D. The CDR3 is made up of 14 amino acids. V was trimmed by 4 bases and J by 4 bases, leaving 13 bases between them. The germline gives CDR1 MDHEN, CDR2 SYDVKM.